The source of this T cell receptor (beta chain) is a study of cytomegalovirus exposure and HLA in healthy donors. Method: immunoSEQ multiplex PCR; TCRdb's copy keeps in-frame clones and lacks some. The data contain about 130,000 clones, around 90% of them singletons. About this clone: Antigen unknown. Other DNA sequences from this sample encode an identical CDR3 as well.

The CDR3 is 15 residues long. V lost 0 bases and J lost 0; bases outside the gene matches: 2. From germline, CDR1 is MNHEY and CDR2 SMNVEV (reference sequence). Regarding the study as a whole: Published work reported that the classifier diagnosed cytomegalovirus status with high specificity and sensitivity. In vitro testing confirmed a few CMV-associated chains as specific for CMV antigens.

The receptor was isolated from a woman in her thirties in good health and CMV-seropositive. The sequencing sample was made of PBMCs. This chain uses TRBV27 with TRBJ2-7; TRBD2 agrees at 7 bases. The CDR3 spells CASSLSASGSYEQYF. The DNA for the CDR3 is TGTGCCAGCAGTTTATCCGCTAGCGGCTCCTACGAGCAGTACTTC.